The T cell receptor beta chain under discussion was sequenced for a study of T cell changes during pregnancy in multiple sclerosis (dated by TCRdb to the late 2010s). For context, the study as a whole: The study examined how the T cell repertoire changed over the course of pregnancy in women with multiple sclerosis.

The germline V end is reduced by 6 bases and the J end by 10 bases; junction bases left unmatched: 19. The germline V gene provides CDR1 MDHEN and CDR2 SYDVKM. From cysteine to phenylalanine, the CDR3 is 18 amino acids long. Only CDR3 DNA remains: 54 bases, in frame from the first base. This clone was observed a single time. The specificity of this receptor is unknown. Base quality data are lacking; no much larger clone is found one base away. The method behind the library was the immunoSEQ multiplex PCR assay. TCRdb stores this immuneACCESS table with in-frame sequences only. Part of the clones is absent; in the studies checked, under half of the shortfall reflects unresolved V genes, and no reason is known for the rest. The sample profile shows approximately 100,000 clones; approximately 92% of them were found once. The top ten constitute 2.5% to 4% of the sample.

This specimen was peripheral blood, taken in the second trimester of pregnancy. This TCR came from a female donor with multiple sclerosis, enrolled in a pregnancy study. The chain employs TRBV28 and TRBJ2-1, and 12 bases in between align with TRBD1. DNA sequence: TGTGCCAGCAGCCTAGCGGGACAGGGGGCCCTTGGCCCACCAGAGCAGTTCTTC. Protein translation: CASSLAGQGALGPPEQFF.